Below are 26 T cell receptor beta chains sequenced from a single sample in a study of beta chain features in type 1 diabetes (dated 2018 in TCRdb). Findings and caveats that apply to the study as a whole: A moderate but significant shortening of TCRB CDR3 length was observed in type 1 diabetes patients in all four CD4+ subsets.

For these TCRs, the target antigens are not known. Library prep was done by the immunoSEQ multiplex PCR assay. The High Capacity cDNA Reverse Transcription Kit was used to reverse transcribe all of the isolated RNA, meaning that expressed TCRB transcripts were what got sequenced. The table comes from immuneACCESS by way of TCRdb, which keeps in-frame sequences with V and J called. Part of the clones is missing from these tables; in studies checked, under half for an unresolved V gene and the rest for unknown reasons. The sample records hundreds of thousands of clones, about 14% of which are singletons. Jointly, the top ten make up just under 0.04% of the sample. Source material: naive CD4+ T cells from blood. Taken with the paper, the label for cell subset or site translates to: true naive CD4+ T cells. Every receptor here comes from a man in his late teens or twenties with type 1 diabetes.

The table lists this clone with a few counts. The genes are TRBV9 and TRBJ2-7; 8 positions agree with TRBD1. The CDR3 has 14 residues. Unmatched junction bases numbered 5, after V lost 4 bases and J lost 2 bases. Germline loops: CDR1 SGDLS, CDR2 YYNGEE. DNA for the CDR3: TGTGCCAGCAGCCCGGGACAGGTGACCTACGAGCAGTACTTC. Protein sequence: CASSPGQVTYEQYF.

This clone was found a few times. This chain joins TRBV4-1 and TRBJ1-2, with D maybe TRBD1 (6 bases). The CDR3 length is 16 residues. The germline gives CDR1 MGHRA, CDR2 YSYEKL. V lost 1 base, J lost 1 base, and 13 bases lay in between. The CDR3 bases are TGCGCCAGCAGCCAAGGACAGGCGCCAAGTAACTATGGCTACACCTTC. Its protein product is CASSQGQAPSNYGYTF.

The sample holds a few counts of this clone. V is TRBV11-2 and J is TRBJ2-1, with 8 bases that match TRBD2. V gave up 1 base and J gave up 8 bases; unmatched junction bases: 13. The CDR3 totals 17 residues. Germline CDR1 reads SGHAT; CDR2 reads FQNNGV. DNA of the CDR3: TGTGCCAGCAGCTTAGGCCAAGCGGGGGTGTATATCGATGAGCAGTTCTTC. Translation: CASSLGQAGVYIDEQFF.

This chain joins TRBV30 and TRBJ2-3; no clear D gene. The germline V gene has CDR1 GTSNPN and CDR2 SVGIG (reference sequence). The CDR3 extends over 14 amino acids. V gave up 1 base and J gave up 2 bases, with 10 bases separating them. CDR3 amino acids: CAWSEGQHTDTQYF. The CDR3 DNA follows: TGTGCCTGGAGTGAAGGGCAGCACACAGATACGCAGTATTTT.

The CDR3 region has the DNA TGTGCCTGGAGTACAGAGTACACTGAAGCTTTCTTT. Protein: CAWSTEYTEAFF. This chain uses TRBV30 with TRBJ1-1; no reliable D call. Trimming stripped 2 bases from V and 3 bases from J, with 7 bases between. CDR1 is GTSNPN, CDR2 SVGIG, per germline (reference sequence). The CDR3 contains 12 residues.

This clone was detected only a few times. V usage is TRBV9 and J usage is TRBJ1-4; D perhaps matches TRBD1 (6 bases). Per germline, CDR1 SGDLS and CDR2 YYNGEE. Trimming stripped 4 bases from V and 7 bases from J, with 14 bases between. The CDR3 runs to 14 residues. As DNA, the CDR3 is TGTGCCAGCAGCCAGCACAGGGAGGGTGAAAAACTGTTTTTT. Translated: CASSQHREGEKLFF.

This clone turned up a few times. This chain joins TRBV2 and TRBJ2-1; tentatively, D is TRBD1 (5 bases). Looked up from germline, CDR1 is SNHLY and CDR2 is FYNNEI. The germline V and J ends were trimmed by 3 bases and 5 bases, with 5 bases remaining between them. This CDR3 has 12 residues. For the CDR3, the DNA is TGTGCCAGCAGTGACAGGGACAATGAGCAGTTCTTC. Its protein product is CASSDRDNEQFF.

This clone has more than one count but fewer than ten. CDR3: CASSGTGSTDTQYF. CDR3 nucleotide sequence: TGTGCCAGCTCCGGGACGGGGAGCACAGATACGCAGTATTTT. The chain has TRBV18 and TRBJ2-3; D is possibly TRBD1 or TRBD2 (5 bases each). The CDR3 loop spans 14 amino acids. The germline V gene encodes CDR1 KGHSH and CDR2 LQKENI. V lost 6 bases and J 0 bases, leaving 10 bases between the germline ends.

The chain joins TRBV2 to TRBJ2-4, with D perhaps TRBD1 (5 bases). There are 16 residues in the CDR3. Germline assignment: CDR1 SNHLY and CDR2 FYNNEI. Deletions cut 8 bases from V and 2 bases from J, with 19 bases between. This CDR3 is CASGLGAWGTKNIQYF. The CDR3 DNA sequence: TGTGCCAGCGGCCTTGGGGCGTGGGGAACCAAAAACATTCAGTACTTC.

This clone was counted between two and nine times. CDR3 amino acids: CASSQSPLDEQYF. The CDR3 bases are TGTGCCAGCAGCCAAAGCCCCTTGGACGAGCAGTACTTC. The chain has TRBV14 and TRBJ2-7; no clear D. The CDR3 runs 13 residues. Germline loops: CDR1 SGHDN, CDR2 FVKESK. V gave up 2 bases and J gave up 5 bases, with 10 bases separating them.

Comment on this clone: Other DNA variants within this sample encode the same CDR3. The chain combines TRBV29-1 with TRBJ1-2, with TRBD1 matching over 8 bases. J gave up 4 bases and V 3 bases, and 4 bases lay outside the gene matches. Germline CDR1 SQVTM, CDR2 ANQGSEA. This CDR3 contains 13 residues. Here the CDR3 reads CSVDRGRGYGYTF. CDR3 nucleotide sequence: TGCAGCGTTGACAGGGGGCGTGGCTATGGCTACACCTTC.

This clone was detected a few times. The V and J genes are TRBV30 and TRBJ2-3, with D perhaps assigned TRBD1 or TRBD2 (6 bases each). Trimming pared 0 bases from V and 3 bases from J, leaving 16 bases between. Germline-derived CDR1 and CDR2 are GTSNPN and SVGIG (reference sequence). CDR3 length: 16 amino acids. The CDR3 region is CAWSVGGPLLTDTQYF. The CDR3 DNA follows: TGTGCCTGGAGTGTAGGGGGGCCTCTATTGACAGATACGCAGTATTTT.

This clone was seen a few times. The rearrangement joins TRBV7-9 to TRBJ1-2; 8 bases agree with TRBD1. The V segment lost 4 bases and the J segment 3 bases; nucleotides outside the gene matches: 4. The CDR3 extends over 14 amino acids. Per germline, CDR1 SEHNR and CDR2 FQNEAQ (reference sequence). The CDR3 region is CASSSGGGDYGYTF. CDR3 nucleotide sequence: TGTGCCAGCAGCTCAGGGGGCGGTGACTATGGCTACACCTTC. The full variable domain, rest sourced from reference TRBV7-9 and TRBJ1-2, is DTGVSQNPRHKITKRGQNVTFRCDPISEHNRLYWYRQTLGQGPEFLTYFQNEAQLEKSRLLSDRFSAERPKGSFSTLEIQRTEQGDSAMYLCASSSGGGDYGYTFGSGTRLTVV.

V and J are TRBV18 and TRBJ1-1; TRBD1 is a possible D gene (5 bases). Trimming left V 2 bases short and J 2 bases short, with 12 bases between. Germline V gene data show CDR1 as KGHSH and CDR2 as LQKENI. The CDR3 totals 15 residues. The CDR3 is CASSPREGVNTEAFF. The CDR3 DNA is TGTGCCAGCTCACCAAGGGAAGGGGTCAACACTGAAGCTTTCTTT.

The CDR3: CASRAGSSTDTQYF. The CDR3 bases are TGTGCCAGCCGAGCGGGCAGTAGCACAGATACGCAGTATTTT. The V and J genes are TRBV7-2 and TRBJ2-3; tentative D call: TRBD2 (6 bases). Germline loops: CDR1 SGHTA, CDR2 FQGNSA. The CDR3 runs 14 residues. Trimming stripped 8 bases from V and 0 bases from J, with 12 bases between. The full variable domain, its missing parts supplied by reference TRBV7-2 and TRBJ2-3, is GAGVSQSPSNKVTEKGKDVELRCDPISGHTALYWYRQSLGQGLEFLIYFQGNSAPDKSGLPSDRFSAERTGGSVSTLTIQRTQQEDSAVYLCASRAGSSTDTQYFGPGTRLTVL.

This clone has just a few counts. The chain carries TRBV5-6 and TRBJ1-2; 7 nucleotides align to TRBD1. The length of the CDR3 is 13 residues. After removal of 4 bases from V and 13 bases from J, the junction contained 13 bases not matched to a gene. CDR1 and CDR2 from the germline V gene are SGHDT and YYEEEE. The CDR3 DNA sequence: TGTGCCAGCAGCCTCCACGGGCAACAGGGGCTCACCTTC. Translation: CASSLHGQQGLTF.

This clone was counted between two and nine times. The chain is built from TRBV18 and TRBJ1-2; TRBD1 might be the D (6 bases). This CDR3 contains 15 residues. V dropped 0 bases and J dropped 5 bases, with 13 bases sitting between them. Germline V CDR1 and CDR2: KGHSH, LQKENI. DNA of the CDR3: TGTGCCAGCTCACCACCGGGGGCCCCTCGGTATGGCTACACCTTC. Translating gives CASSPPGAPRYGYTF.

The rearrangement uses TRBV2 and TRBJ1-1; 10 bases match TRBD1. CDR3 length equals 13 residues. The trim removed 8 bases at V and 4 bases at J, leaving 4 bases unmatched. The V gene's germline CDR1 is SNHLY and CDR2 FYNNEI. Here the CDR3 DNA reads TGTGCCAGCCAATGGACAGGGGGCACTGAAGCTTTCTTT. The encoded protein is CASQWTGGTEAFF.

J is TRBJ1-1 and V is TRBV4-1; D is uncertain. Germline lookup yields CDR1 MGHRA and CDR2 YSYEKL. The CDR3 is 15 amino acids. V dropped 2 bases and J dropped 3 bases, with 13 bases sitting between them. CDR3 in DNA: TGCGCCAGCAGCCAAAGGCCAAATGTGTACACTGAAGCTTTCTTT. As protein: CASSQRPNVYTEAFF.

The table lists this clone with a few counts. The chain carries TRBV7-9 and TRBJ1-2; no definite D call. Germline V lookup: CDR1 SEHNR, CDR2 FQNEAQ (reference sequence). The length of the CDR3 is 14 residues. Trimming took off 1 base at V and 6 bases at J, with 12 bases between the two ends. CDR3 sequence reads: CASSLGQVVDGYTF. The DNA of the CDR3 is TGTGCCAGCAGCTTAGGCCAGGTGGTAGATGGCTACACCTTC.

This clone was counted only a few times. The chain recombines TRBV9 with TRBJ1-1; D might be TRBD1 (5 bases). V lost 4 bases, J lost 3 bases, and 13 bases lay in between. Germline CDR1 and CDR2: SGDLS and YYNGEE. This CDR3 comprises 14 residues. In DNA, the CDR3 is TGTGCCAGCAGCCCACCAGGGTGGGACACTGAAGCTTTCTTT. It is translated as CASSPPGWDTEAFF. Full variable domain (missing parts from reference TRBV9 and TRBJ1-1): DSGVTQTPKHLITATGQRVTLRCSPRSGDLSVYWYQQSLDQGLQFLIQYYNGEERAKGNILERFSAQQFPDLHSELNLSSLELGDSALYFCASSPPGWDTEAFFGQGTRLTVV.

This clone was counted a few times. The genes are TRBV7-2 and TRBJ2-5; TRBD1 is a possible D gene (5 bases). V was pared by 1 base and J by 7 bases, with 13 bases between. This CDR3 has 14 residues. Germline loops: CDR1 SGHTA, CDR2 FQGNSA. The CDR3 reads CASSLDFGQGTQYF. CDR3 in DNA: TGTGCCAGCAGCTTAGATTTCGGGCAGGGGACCCAGTACTTC.

There are a few counts of this clone. The gene calls are TRBV19 and TRBJ2-1; 9 bases match TRBD1. V lost 7 bases and J lost 7; bases outside the gene matches: 11. CDR1 is LNHDA and CDR2 is SQIVND in the germline V gene (reference sequence). This CDR3 region has 15 residues. The CDR3 DNA follows: TGTGCCAGTACCTTGGTGGGACAGGGAAAAAATGAGCAGTTCTTC. It translates to CASTLVGQGKNEQFF.

V gene TRBV5-1 combines with J gene TRBJ2-7; D unresolved. The CDR3 has 15 residues. V lost 0 bases to trimming and J lost 0 bases, with 10 bases between them. Per the germline V gene, CDR1 is SGHRS and CDR2 is YFSETQ. CDR3 region: CASSLVAGRSYEQYF. The CDR3 nucleotides are TGCGCCAGCAGCTTGGTGGCAGGCCGCTCCTACGAGCAGTACTTC. Supplemented by reference TRBV5-1 and TRBJ2-7, the full variable domain reads KAGVTQTPRYLIKTRGQQVTLSCSPISGHRSVSWYQQTPGQGLQFLFEYFSETQRNKGNFPGRFSGRQFSNSRSEMNVSTLELGDSALYLCASSLVAGRSYEQYFGPGTRLTVT.

The rearrangement links TRBV25-1 to TRBJ1-2; perhaps TRBD1 as D (5 bases). There are 13 residues in the CDR3. Germline CDR1 is MGHDK and CDR2 is SYGVNS. V dropped 5 bases and J dropped 7 bases, with 14 bases sitting between them. The CDR3 region is CASSLTHDSGYTF. The CDR3, as DNA: TGTGCCAGCAGTTTAACACACGACAGTGGCTACACCTTC.

The CDR3 nucleotides read TGTGCCAGCAGCTCCTCGACTAGCGGGAGTCGAACCTACAATGAGCAGTTCTTC. Translation gives CASSSSTSGSRTYNEQFF. The chain employs TRBV11-2 and TRBJ2-1; TRBD2 matches 12 bases. This CDR3 spans 18 amino acids. V was pared by 4 bases and J by 2 bases, with 9 bases of the junction left unmatched. Germline-derived CDR1 and CDR2 are SGHAT and FQNNGV. The full variable domain, with the rest looked up from reference TRBV11-2 and TRBJ2-1, is EAGVAQSPRYKIIEKRQSVAFWCNPISGHATLYWYQQILGQGPKLLIQFQNNGVVDDSQLPKDRFSAERLKGVDSTLKIQPAKLEDSAVYLCASSSSTSGSRTYNEQFFGPGTRLTVL.